The sequence of this TCR beta chain was determined in a study of blood T cell repertoires in COVID-19. Per germline, CDR1 MNHEY and CDR2 SVGAGI. This CDR3 contains 15 residues. Between the trimmed V and J ends, which lost 0 bases and 0 bases, there was a span of 8 bases. The repertoire was sequenced with immunoSEQ multiplex PCR; TCRdb's copy has only in-frame clones and lacks some. The sample lists approximately 210,000 clones, roughly nine tenths occurring once. The source is a man between 65 and 85 years old with acute or convalescent COVID-19. The sequenced material came from peripheral blood. The chain couples TRBV6-5 to TRBJ1-1; D uncertain. CDR3 sequence reads: CASSYSSVLNTEAFF. The CDR3, as DNA: TGTGCCAGCAGTTACTCGTCAGTTTTGAACACTGAAGCTTTCTTT.